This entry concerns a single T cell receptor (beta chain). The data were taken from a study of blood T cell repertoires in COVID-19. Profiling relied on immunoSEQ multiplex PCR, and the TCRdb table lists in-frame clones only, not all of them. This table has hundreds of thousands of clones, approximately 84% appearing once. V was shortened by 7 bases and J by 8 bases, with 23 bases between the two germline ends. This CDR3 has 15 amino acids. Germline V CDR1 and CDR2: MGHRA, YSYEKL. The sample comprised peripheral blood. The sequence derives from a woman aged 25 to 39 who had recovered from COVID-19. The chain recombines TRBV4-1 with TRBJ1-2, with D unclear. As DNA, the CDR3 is TGCGCCAGCAACAGCCCATCGGGGAGACGGTCGGGCTACACCTTC. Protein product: CASNSPSGRRSGYTF.